This T cell receptor (beta chain) was captured by sequencing in a study of T cells in women clearing cervical HPV infection. The CDR3 is made up of 20 amino acids. The germline gives CDR1 SGHTA, CDR2 FQGTGA. The V segment lost 1 base and the J segment 0 bases; nucleotides outside the gene matches: 12. Sequenced by immunoSEQ multiplex PCR; TCRdb stores in-frame clones only, minus some. In total, the table holds around 39,000 clones. Its frequency marks this clone as medium-sized. The read comes to an end 3 residues before the CDR3 does, leaving the germline J gene to fill in the end. The receptor was isolated from a woman aged 18 to 69 with a cervical HPV16 infection that either progressed to CIN3+ or cleared (not recorded which). The chain couples TRBV7-3 to TRBJ2-7; 13 positions match TRBD2. The sequenced material came from blood buffy coat. Incomplete CDR3 DNA: TGTGCCAGCAGCTTAAGAACGACTAGCGGGAGGCTGAGTCGCTCCTACGAG. It is translated as CASSLRTTSGRLSRSYE. The full CDR3 is CASSLRTTSGRLSRSYEQYF.